The clone carrying this T cell receptor beta chain was seen a few times. Its antigen is unknown. The sample originates from a study of identical twins. The CDR3 totals 14 residues. V lost 2 bases to trimming and J lost 0 bases, with 8 bases between them. One entry per CDR3 protein, called by TCRdb with MiXCR from the 5' RACE reads. The sample lists about 520,000 distinct CDR3 sequences, 20% to 25% occurring once. General study results and limits: Cord blood's abundant beta clonotypes had fewer insertions, unlike memory repertoires.

These data were also filed under a second study, of T cells expressing NK-cell markers.

The clonotype comes from a woman aged 18-29 years in good health. Sequences were obtained from CD4+ T cells sorted from blood. This sequence joins TRBV12-3 or TRBV12-4 and TRBJ2-7; D uncertain. The CDR3 loop reads CASSLSGDSYEQYF. The CDR3 DNA reads TGTGCCAGCAGTTTATCCGGTGACTCCTACGAGCAGTACTTC.